Listed below are T cell receptor beta chains from one sample, sequenced in a study of beta chain features in type 1 diabetes. Sequencing used immunoSEQ multiplex PCR; TCRdb keeps in-frame clones, though not all of them. The sample lists roughly 260,000 clones; around 9.9% were seen once. The material sequenced was naive CD4+ T cells from blood. Source of these receptors: a man under 40 with type 1 diabetes. The CDR3 runs from the conserved cysteine through the conserved F or W.

v_gene: TRBV6-6
j_gene: TRBJ2-7
CDR3aa: CASRGGLSSYEQYF

v_gene: TRBV27
j_gene: TRBJ1-2
CDR3aa: CASSSRDLYGYTF

v_gene: TRBV7-3
j_gene: TRBJ2-3
CDR3aa: CASSLTGTSGGVKYF

v_gene: TRBV9
j_gene: TRBJ1-2
CDR3aa: CASSVGTQRVGGYTF

v_gene: TRBV5-4
j_gene: TRBJ1-1
CDR3aa: CASSSDRGAEAFF

v_gene: TRBV27
j_gene: TRBJ2-7
CDR3aa: CASSLRGSYEQYF

v_gene: TRBV9
j_gene: TRBJ2-3
CDR3aa: CASSRSSGTDTQYF

v_gene: TRBV30
j_gene: TRBJ2-1
CDR3aa: CAWSVTGSSYNEQFF

v_gene: TRBV6-6
j_gene: TRBJ1-5
CDR3aa: CASNIGGGENQPQHF

v_gene: TRBV6-6
j_gene: TRBJ2-1
CDR3aa: CATLVVGYNEQFF

v_gene: TRBV18
j_gene: TRBJ2-1
CDR3aa: CASSPSDEQFF

v_gene: TRBV15
j_gene: TRBJ1-5
CDR3aa: CATSRDRGSNQPQHF

v_gene: TRBV7-3
j_gene: TRBJ2-1
CDR3aa: CASRSLAGPTGEQFF

v_gene: TRBV18
j_gene: TRBJ1-6
CDR3aa: CASSSTGDPPLHF